The rows below give T cell receptor beta chains drawn from one sample of a study of beta chain features in type 1 diabetes. Sequencing used immunoSEQ multiplex PCR; TCRdb keeps in-frame clones, though not all of them. The sample includes more than 200,000 clones, more than 15% of them seen just once. Sequenced material: naive CD4+ T cells from blood. The receptors were sampled from a man aged 25 to 40 with type 1 diabetes. Both conserved end residues are part of each CDR3. D genes are given only for firm matches. Rows give clone size only sometimes, using once, few, many, or a class for an expanded clone.

J	V	size	D	DNA	CDR3
TRBJ2-7	TRBV5-1	few	-	TGCGCCAGCAGCTCCGCAAACTACGAGCAGTACTTC	CASSSANYEQYF
TRBJ2-7	TRBV7-9	few	-	TGTGCCAGCAGCTCGCAGGGAGGCGAGCAGTACTTC	CASSSQGGEQYF
TRBJ1-4	TRBV30	once	TRBD1	TGTGCCTGGAGGTCGGGACAGGTTAATGAAAAACTGTTTTTT	CAWRSGQVNEKLFF
TRBJ2-7	TRBV29-1	-	TRBD2	TGCAGCGTTGAGCAGGGACTAGCGGGTTTCTCCTACGAGCAGTACTTC	CSVEQGLAGFSYEQYF
TRBJ2-7	TRBV5-4	-	-	TGTGCCAGCAGCTCATCCGGGACGGCGTGGGGCGAGCAGTACTTC	CASSSSGTAWGEQYF
TRBJ1-1	TRBV9	-	-	TGTGCCAGCAGCGCTTTCGGACAGAGGAACACTGAAGCTTTCTTT	CASSAFGQRNTEAFF
TRBJ1-5	TRBV5-4	-	-	TGTGCCAGCAGCGTGGCAGGGACGGGGGAGCCCCAGCATTTT	CASSVAGTGEPQHF
TRBJ2-5	TRBV7-2	-	-	TGTGCCAGCAGCTTACCGCCGCAAGAGACCCAGTACTTC	CASSLPPQETQYF
TRBJ1-2	TRBV7-8	few	TRBD1	TGTGCCAGCAGCTCATTCGGGACAGAGAATGGTGGCTACACCTTC	CASSSFGTENGGYTF
TRBJ2-1	TRBV6-6	-	TRBD2	TGTGCCAGCAGAATTGGGACTAGCGATCTCAATGAGCAGTTCTTC	CASRIGTSDLNEQFF
TRBJ1-1	TRBV30	-	TRBD1	TGTGCCTGGAGTGGGGACAGTGGCACTGAAGCTTTCTTT	CAWSGDSGTEAFF
TRBJ2-6	TRBV1	-	-	TGCACCAGCAGCCCCCGTCCCAGGGGGACTAGCGTCTCTGGGGCCAACGTCCTGACTTTC	CTSSPRPRGTSVSGANVLTF
TRBJ2-7	TRBV10-3	few	-	TGTGCCATCAGTGAAGGGGATGAGCAGTACTTC	CAISEGDEQYF
TRBJ2-1	TRBV11-2	-	TRBD2	TGTGCCAGCAGCATCCGACTAGCGGGAGTAGTCGATGAGCAGTTCTTC	CASSIRLAGVVDEQFF
TRBJ2-2	TRBV15	few	TRBD2	TGTGCCACCAGCAGAGAGGGACTAGTAACCGGGGAGCTGTTTTTT	CATSREGLVTGELFF